Each of the 31 T cell receptor beta chains below was sequenced from the same sample in a study of shared clonotypes between healthy human individuals. The assay was immunoSEQ multiplex PCR, and TCRdb's table has in-frame clones only and misses some. This repertoire shows some 800,000 clones, around 93% found once; its top ten account for around 24%. Positively selected for CCR7, the CD45RO-negative cells used as naive CD8 cells excluded terminally differentiated effector memory CD45RA+ cells. Sequencing was performed on naive CD8+ T cells sorted from blood. The receptors originated from a man younger than 45 in good health.

The gene calls are TRBV7-9 and TRBJ2-6; 10 bases match TRBD2. The germline CDR1 and CDR2 sequences are SEHNR and FQNEAQ (reference sequence). Germline trimming cut 4 bases from V and 2 bases from J; bases unmatched to any gene: 5. The CDR3 contains 17 residues. CDR3 residues: CASSSIAGGTGANVLTF. DNA for the CDR3: TGTGCCAGCAGCTCCATAGCGGGAGGCACTGGGGCCAACGTCCTGACTTTC.

V and J are TRBV29-1 and TRBJ2-1; D gene uncertain. The germline gives CDR1 SQVTM, CDR2 ANQGSEA. This CDR3 is built from 13 residues. This CDR3 is CTAHSGSRHEQFF. CDR3 in DNA: TGCACAGCGCACTCAGGTAGCCGGCATGAGCAGTTCTTC.

This chain links TRBV6-6 with TRBJ2-7; 9 nucleotides line up with TRBD1. The germline V gene encodes CDR1 MNHNY and CDR2 SVGAGI (reference sequence). The J segment lost 5 bases and the V segment lost 3 bases, leaving 11 bases of the junction unmatched. This CDR3 spans 16 amino acids. This CDR3 is CASSYTRTGEGDEQYF. The DNA of the CDR3 is TGTGCCAGCAGTTATACAAGGACAGGGGAGGGTGACGAGCAGTACTTC.

In this sample, this clone turned up once. The identical CDR3 is also encoded by other nucleotide sequences in the sample. The genes are TRBV9 and TRBJ1-5; TRBD1 might be the D (5 bases). The length of the CDR3 is 13 residues. Trimming removed 3 bases at V and 4 bases at J, with 8 bases between. CDR1 and CDR2 (germline): SGDLS, YYNGEE. CDR3 protein: CASSATGNQPQHF. The CDR3 coding sequence is TGTGCCAGCAGCGCTACAGGAAATCAGCCCCAGCATTTT.

The J gene is TRBJ2-1, the V gene TRBV7-9; tentative D call: TRBD1 (5 bases). The CDR3 consists of 16 residues. Deletions cut 6 bases from V and 8 bases from J, with 23 bases between. Germline V gene sequence: CDR1 SEHNR, CDR2 FQNEAQ (reference sequence). The CDR3 is CASSSLRGRFWHEQFF. CDR3 DNA sequence: TGTGCCAGCAGTTCGCTTAGGGGCAGGTTCTGGCATGAGCAGTTCTTC.

This chain links TRBV5-4 with TRBJ2-3; 7 positions match TRBD1. The CDR3 length is 14 residues. J lost 5 bases, V lost 2 bases, and 5 bases had no gene match. Germline loops: CDR1 SGHNT, CDR2 YYREEE (reference sequence). The CDR3 loop reads CASSFRQGEDTQYF. The CDR3 nucleotides read TGTGCCAGCAGCTTTAGGCAGGGGGAAGATACGCAGTATTTT.

In its sample, this clone was seen once. The genes are TRBV7-2 and TRBJ2-1, with D unclear. CDR1 and CDR2 from the germline V gene are SGHTA and FQGNSA. V lost 5 bases to trimming and J lost 3 bases, with 11 bases between them. The CDR3 has 14 residues. CDR3 sequence reads: CASSRPRNYNEQFF. CDR3 sequence (DNA): TGTGCCAGCAGCCGTCCTAGAAACTACAATGAGCAGTTCTTC. The full variable domain, its missing parts supplied by reference TRBV7-2 and TRBJ2-1, is GAGVSQSPSNKVTEKGKDVELRCDPISGHTALYWYRQSLGQGLEFLIYFQGNSAPDKSGLPSDRFSAERTGGSVSTLTIQRTQQEDSAVYLCASSRPRNYNEQFFGPGTRLTVL.

The chain has TRBV10-1 and TRBJ1-1; D remains ambiguous. Germline loops: CDR1 WNHNN, CDR2 SYGVQD (reference sequence). The CDR3 extends over 12 amino acids. The V end was cut by 3 bases, the J end by 3 bases, with 5 bases between. The CDR3 nucleotides read TGCGCCAGCAGTGATGGTGACACTGAAGCTTTCTTT. It yields the protein CASSDGDTEAFF.

V usage is TRBV7-9 and J usage is TRBJ2-7, with D uncertain. The length of the CDR3 is 14 residues. Trimming left V 4 bases short and J 6 bases short, with 16 bases between. Germline CDR1 reads SEHNR; CDR2 reads FQNEAQ (reference sequence). CDR3 residues: CASSSPSSPLEQYF. DNA for the CDR3: TGTGCCAGCAGCTCGCCTAGTTCCCCGCTCGAGCAGTACTTC.

The chain combines TRBV4-1 with TRBJ1-1; D uncertain. This CDR3 has 13 amino acids. V was pared by 0 bases and J by 6 bases, with 8 bases between. Looked up from germline, CDR1 is MGHRA and CDR2 is YSYEKL. The CDR3 region has the DNA TGCGCCAGCAGCCAAGATCTGCACCCTGAAGCTTTCTTT. Translation gives CASSQDLHPEAFF.

The rearrangement links TRBV5-1 to TRBJ2-3; 8 nucleotides align to TRBD2. The ends lost 3 bases at V and 2 bases at J; junction bases unmatched: 11. CDR1 SGHRS and CDR2 YFSETQ come from the germline V gene. The CDR3 covers 17 residues. Here the CDR3 reads CASSSLVSGGYTDTQYF. The CDR3, as DNA: TGCGCCAGCAGCTCCCTGGTCAGCGGGGGTTACACAGATACGCAGTATTTT.

The chain has TRBV7-9 and TRBJ2-2; D uncertain. Germline V gene sequence: CDR1 SEHNR, CDR2 FQNEAQ (reference sequence). The CDR3 spans 14 residues. V was trimmed by 5 bases and J by 9 bases, leaving 16 bases between them. CDR3 residues: CASSTEYFTWELFF. CDR3 DNA sequence: TGTGCCAGCAGCACGGAATATTTTACCTGGGAGCTGTTTTTT.

The V gene is TRBV7-2, the J gene TRBJ2-7; D perhaps matches TRBD2 (6 bases). CDR3 length equals 14 residues. V lost 2 bases, J lost 4 bases, and 12 bases lay in between. CDR1 and CDR2 from the germline V gene are SGHTA and FQGNSA. This CDR3 is CASSLWRDGYEQYF. CDR3 in DNA: TGTGCCAGCAGCTTATGGCGGGACGGGTACGAGCAGTACTTC.

This rearrangement joins TRBV4-1 to TRBJ2-7, with TRBD2 as a possible D gene (5 bases). V lost 0 bases, J lost 3 bases, and 9 bases lay in between. Germline values: CDR1 MGHRA, CDR2 YSYEKL. The CDR3 has 14 residues. Here the CDR3 DNA reads TGCGCCAGCAGCCAAGATCAACTAGACTACGAGCAGTACTTC. Translated, it gives CASSQDQLDYEQYF.

This chain links TRBV15 with TRBJ2-1; 8 nucleotides match TRBD2. Per germline, CDR1 LNHNV and CDR2 YYDKDF (reference sequence). The CDR3 totals 15 residues. Trimming removed 4 bases from V and 3 bases from J; junction bases left unmatched: 5. The CDR3 region is CATSTLSGVYNEQFF. CDR3 in DNA: TGTGCCACCAGCACGCTTAGCGGGGTCTACAATGAGCAGTTCTTC.

This clone was picked up a small number of times. This chain joins TRBV11-2 and TRBJ1-2; D is unclear. Germline V gene sequence: CDR1 SGHAT, CDR2 FQNNGV. Trimming left V 2 bases short and J 8 bases short, with 6 bases between. This CDR3 comprises 11 residues. CDR3 coding DNA: TGTGCCAGCAGCTTACCGGGCGGCTACACCTTC. Translation: CASSLPGGYTF.

This chain joins TRBV4-1 and TRBJ2-7; 8 bases align to TRBD2. The CDR3 is 20 residues long. From germline, CDR1 is MGHRA and CDR2 YSYEKL. Germline trimming cut 3 bases from V and 2 bases from J; bases unmatched to any gene: 21. The CDR3 nucleotides are TGCGCCAGCAGCCACGTTCTCGGGACTAGTGCTTCCCATACGACCTACGAGCAGTACTTC. Amino acid sequence: CASSHVLGTSASHTTYEQYF.

CDR3 sequence (DNA): TGCGCCAGCAGTGTGGACCCGAGCACAGATACGCAGTATTTT. Its translation: CASSVDPSTDTQYF. The chain combines TRBV10-1 with TRBJ2-3; D is ambiguous. The CDR3 is 14 residues long. The V and J ends lost 4 bases and 0 bases respectively, with 8 bases between them. Germline V gene sequence: CDR1 WNHNN, CDR2 SYGVQD (reference sequence).

This sequence joins TRBV7-8 and TRBJ2-1; TRBD2 matches at 14 bases. V shed 5 bases, J shed 10 bases, and the junction held 10 bases outside the gene matches. Per the germline V gene, CDR1 is SGHVS and CDR2 is FQNEAQ. This CDR3 contains 16 residues. CDR3 sequence: CASSLPGLAGVGEQFF. CDR3 DNA: TGTGCCAGCAGCCTCCCGGGACTAGCGGGAGTCGGCGAGCAGTTCTTC.

The V gene is TRBV4-1, the J gene TRBJ1-1; TRBD1 matches 10 bases. J gave up 3 bases and V 6 bases, and 7 bases lay outside the gene matches. In germline, CDR1 is MGHRA, CDR2 YSYEKL. CDR3 length: 15 residues. CDR3 DNA sequence: TGCGCCAGCAGACATAGGGACAGGGGAGACACTGAAGCTTTCTTT. Amino acid sequence: CASRHRDRGDTEAFF.

The V call is TRBV6-1, the J call TRBJ2-7; the D gene is possibly TRBD2 (6 bases). The CDR3 is 12 residues long. CDR1 MNHNS and CDR2 SASEGT come from the germline V gene. V was pared by 6 bases and J by 2 bases, with 8 bases between. CDR3 nucleotides: TGTGCCAGCAGGACGGGAGCCTACGAGCAGTACTTC. Residues: CASRTGAYEQYF.

This clone was picked up one time. The V call is TRBV10-2, the J call TRBJ2-1; maybe TRBD2 (6 bases). This CDR3 has 11 amino acids. The V and J ends lost 6 bases and 7 bases respectively, with 7 bases between them. Germline lookup yields CDR1 WSHSY and CDR2 SAAADI. This CDR3 is CASRAGNEQFF. CDR3 DNA: TGCGCCAGCAGAGCGGGTAATGAGCAGTTCTTC.

The V gene is TRBV5-4, the J gene TRBJ2-1; 11 bases align to TRBD1. The germline gives CDR1 SGHNT, CDR2 YYREEE (reference sequence). The CDR3 has 16 residues. The V gene end was trimmed by 4 bases and the J gene end by 5 bases; junction bases not matched to a gene: 8. The CDR3 bases are TGTGCCAGCAGCGCCACCGGGACAGGGGGAAACAATGAGCAGTTCTTC. Its protein is CASSATGTGGNNEQFF. The complete variable domain, with remaining parts taken from reference TRBV5-4 and TRBJ2-1, reads ETGVTQSPTHLIKTRGQQVTLRCSSQSGHNTVSWYQQALGQGPQFIFQYYREEENGRGNFPPRFSGLQFPNYSSELNVNALELDDSALYLCASSATGTGGNNEQFFGPGTRLTVL.

The chain links TRBV7-9 to TRBJ2-7; 8 nucleotides line up with TRBD1. Losses at the gene ends were 2 bases for V and 2 bases for J; bases not matched to a gene: 2. Germline-derived CDR1 and CDR2 are SEHNR and FQNEAQ (reference sequence). The CDR3 covers 14 residues. The CDR3 protein is CASSLSGQAYEQYF. The CDR3 nucleotides read TGTGCCAGCAGCTTATCGGGACAGGCCTACGAGCAGTACTTC.

The V call is TRBV2, the J call TRBJ2-5; 8 bases are a match to TRBD2. Germline V CDR1 and CDR2: SNHLY, FYNNEI. This CDR3 is built from 14 residues. V shed 5 bases and J 2 bases; nucleotides not matched to a gene: 4. The CDR3, as DNA: TGTGCCAGCAGTTTGACTAGCGTACAAGAGACCCAGTACTTC. The encoded protein is CASSLTSVQETQYF.

A few counts support this clone. In the same sample, other DNA sequences code for this CDR3. V and J are TRBV11-2 and TRBJ1-1, with a weak D call TRBD1 (6 bases). The germline V and J ends were trimmed by 2 bases and 1 base, with 8 bases remaining between them. Germline values: CDR1 SGHAT, CDR2 FQNNGV. The CDR3 spans 14 residues. CDR3 nucleotide sequence: TGTGCCAGCAGCTTAAGGGGGAGGAACACTGAAGCTTTCTTT. Protein: CASSLRGRNTEAFF. Combining the CDR3 with reference TRBV11-2 and TRBJ1-1 gives the whole variable domain EAGVAQSPRYKIIEKRQSVAFWCNPISGHATLYWYQQILGQGPKLLIQFQNNGVVDDSQLPKDRFSAERLKGVDSTLKIQPAKLEDSAVYLCASSLRGRNTEAFFGQGTRLTVV.

The CDR3 coding sequence is TGTGCCAGCAGTGAAGACTATTGGCCAGCCCTCTCTGGAAACACCATATATTTT. Translation: CASSEDYWPALSGNTIYF. The chain combines TRBV6-1 with TRBJ1-3, with D unresolved. Trimming left V 1 base short and J 0 bases short, with 16 bases between. Germline CDR1 and CDR2: MNHNS and SASEGT. The CDR3 is made up of 18 amino acids.

This clone was detected only once. The V call is TRBV19, the J call TRBJ1-4; D may be TRBD1 (5 bases). Germline V gene data show CDR1 as LNHDA and CDR2 as SQIVND (reference sequence). The CDR3 contains 16 residues. V dropped 9 bases and J dropped 5 bases, with 22 bases sitting between them. The CDR3, as DNA: TGTGCCAGCAAGTATACCCCATTAGGGGCCAATGAAAAACTGTTTTTT. It yields the protein CASKYTPLGANEKLFF.

The chain has TRBV7-4 and TRBJ2-1; the match to TRBD2 covers 8 bases. Germline CDR1 and CDR2: SGHVT and SQSDAQ. The CDR3 runs to 15 residues. Trimming cost V 3 bases and J 8 bases; bases outside gene matches: 9. CDR3 sequence: CASSFCAGRVDEQFF. CDR3 nucleotides: TGTGCCAGCAGCTTTTGTGCCGGGAGGGTCGATGAGCAGTTCTTC.

J is TRBJ1-1 and V is TRBV27; D is unclear. Germline CDR1 and CDR2: MNHEY and SMNVEV (reference sequence). The CDR3 extends over 13 amino acids. Between the trimmed V and J ends, which lost 6 bases and 1 base, there was a span of 9 bases. CDR3: CASSSDGNTEAFF. DNA of the CDR3: TGTGCCAGCAGCTCGGACGGGAACACTGAAGCTTTCTTT.

This chain links TRBV30 with TRBJ1-2; D perhaps matches TRBD1 (5 bases). The germline CDR1 and CDR2 sequences are GTSNPN and SVGIG (reference sequence). CDR3 length equals 14 residues. V lost 0 bases, J lost 3 bases, and 11 bases lay in between. The CDR3 bases are TGTGCCTGGAGTGTTCCCCCGGGGGACTATGGCTACACCTTC. It codes for CAWSVPPGDYGYTF.